The 24 T cell receptor beta chains reported below all come from one sample, sequenced in a study of T cell repertoires in cytomegalovirus infection. TCRdb independently ran MiXCR on the reads; one entry per CDR3 protein. The sample has roughly 920,000 distinct CDR3 sequences, more than 25% seen once; the top ten hold around 15%. These TCRs' antigens remain unknown. Material: cultured CD8+ T cells from PBMCs, obtained from culture after CMV antigen stimulation. Receptor source: a human donor in good health (CMV status not recorded). Some clones in this sample may be carry-over from other donors' samples.

V and J are TRBV6-2 or TRBV6-3 and TRBJ2-7; 14 nucleotides agree with TRBD2. The CDR3 sequence is 17 residues long. The germline gives CDR1 MNHEY, CDR2 SVGEGT. V trimming: 0 bases; J trimming: 5 bases; junction bases outside the gene matches: 6. The CDR3 spells CASSYSLTSGGADEQYV. CDR3 nucleotides: TGTGCCAGCAGTTACTCCTTGACTAGCGGGGGGGCCGACGAGCAGTACGTC.

J is TRBJ2-3 and V is TRBV29-1; 7 bases match TRBD1. Losses at the gene ends were 3 bases for V and 0 bases for J; bases not matched to a gene: 6. The CDR3 spans 15 residues. Germline V gene lookup returns CDR1 SQVTM and CDR2 ANQGSEA. CDR3 DNA: TGCAGCGTTGATGGCGCCAGGGGGAGCACAGATACGCAGTATTTT. Its protein is CSVDGARGSTDTQYF.

The V and J genes are TRBV6-6 and TRBJ2-3, with 7 bases lining up with TRBD2. The trim removed 2 bases at V and 2 bases at J, leaving 7 bases unmatched. From germline, CDR1 is MNHNY and CDR2 SVGAGI (reference sequence). The CDR3 totals 16 residues. CDR3 sequence: CASSYPFRGDTDTQYF. CDR3 bases: TGTGCCAGCAGTTACCCCTTCCGGGGGGACACAGATACGCAGTATTTT.

This chain links TRBV27 with TRBJ1-2; the D gene is possibly TRBD1 (5 bases). Trimming left V 3 bases short and J 6 bases short, with 11 bases between. The CDR3 extends over 13 amino acids. CDR1 MNHEY and CDR2 SMNVEV come from the germline V gene (reference sequence). The CDR3 coding sequence is TGTGCCAGCAGTTTTGGCCAGGGTGATGGCTACACCTTC. This gives the protein CASSFGQGDGYTF.

V gene TRBV24-1 combines with J gene TRBJ2-3; D not resolved. V was clipped by 1 base and J by 1 base, with 5 bases between them. This CDR3 region has 14 residues. CDR1 is KGHDR, CDR2 SFDVKD, per germline. Written as DNA, the CDR3 is TGTGCCACCAGTGATTTTGAGGGCACAGATACGCAGTATTTT. Translation: CATSDFEGTDTQYF.

This clonotype was picked up one time. The chain joins TRBV6-2 or TRBV6-3 to TRBJ2-5; 7 positions agree with TRBD2. CDR1 is MNHEY, CDR2 SVGEGT, per germline. CDR3 size: 14 residues. With V trimmed by 7 bases and J by 1 base, 6 bases remained unmatched. The CDR3 nucleotides are TGTGCCAGCATAAGAGCGGGGCCCCAAGAGACCCAGTACTTC. Translation: CASIRAGPQETQYF.

This clonotype was observed a handful of times. CDR3 protein: CASSLGRDNYNQPQHF. As DNA, the CDR3 is TGTGCCAGCAGTTTAGGACGGGACAATTACAATCAGCCCCAGCATTTT. V and J are TRBV28 and TRBJ1-5, with TRBD1 as a possible D gene (6 bases). The CDR3 is made up of 16 amino acids. V was cut by 2 bases and J by 3 bases, with 14 bases left in between. From germline, CDR1 is MDHEN and CDR2 SYDVKM.

This chain uses TRBV7-4 with TRBJ2-2, with unresolved D. Trimming removed 5 bases from V and 0 bases from J, with 19 bases in between. The CDR3 is made up of 18 amino acids. Germline lookup yields CDR1 SGHVT and CDR2 SQSDAQ. In DNA form, the CDR3 reads TGTGCCAGCAGCCAATCTACCCACTTCGGCACGAACACCGGGGAGCTGTTTTTT. Its translation is CASSQSTHFGTNTGELFF.

The CDR3, as DNA: TGTGCCAGCAGCTCAGACTACTACAATGAGCAGTTCTTC. This encodes CASSSDYYNEQFF. The V and J genes are TRBV7-8 and TRBJ2-1, with D perhaps TRBD2 (5 bases). The length of the CDR3 is 13 residues. Germline assignment: CDR1 SGHVS and CDR2 FQNEAQ. V lost 4 bases and J 3 bases, leaving 7 bases between the germline ends.

This clonotype was counted between two and nine times. The V and J genes are TRBV5-6 and TRBJ1-5, with a possible D match to TRBD1 (6 bases). Germline loops: CDR1 SGHDT, CDR2 YYEEEE. There are 15 residues in the CDR3. V lost 4 bases to trimming and J lost 1 base, with 12 bases between them. CDR3 region: CASSPPGVSNQPQHF. CDR3 nucleotides: TGTGCCAGCAGCCCCCCAGGGGTAAGCAATCAGCCCCAGCATTTT.

This clonotype was detected only a few times. V is TRBV6-2 or TRBV6-3 and J is TRBJ2-1; possibly TRBD1 for D (6 bases). The CDR3 contains 16 residues. Trimming removed 2 bases from V and 0 bases from J, with 11 bases in between. Germline loops: CDR1 MNHEY, CDR2 SVGEGT. In nucleotides, the CDR3 is TGTGCCAGCAGTTACCGCCGGGACAACTCCTACAATGAGCAGTTCTTC. As protein: CASSYRRDNSYNEQFF.

The chain links TRBV5-4 to TRBJ1-4; TRBD1 matches 10 bases. CDR3 length: 15 residues. CDR1 is SGHNT, CDR2 YYREEE, per germline (reference sequence). The V gene end was trimmed by 3 bases and the J gene end by 8 bases; junction bases not matched to a gene: 7. The CDR3 nucleotides are TGTGCCAGCAGCTCGCGACAGGGGGCAGGGGAAAAACTGTTTTTT. It codes for CASSSRQGAGEKLFF.

This chain links TRBV6-2 or TRBV6-3 with TRBJ1-1; no reliable D call. V lost 2 bases to trimming and J lost 12 bases, with 10 bases between them. In germline, CDR1 is MNHEY, CDR2 SVGEGT. The CDR3 extends over 11 amino acids. In DNA form, the CDR3 reads TGTGCCAGCAGTTACGGTCGAACATCTTTCTTT. Amino acids: CASSYGRTSFF.

This clonotype was seen only a few times. This chain uses TRBV4-2 with TRBJ2-1; 12 bases are shared with TRBD1. V shed 4 bases and J 7 bases; nucleotides not matched to a gene: 8. Germline lookup yields CDR1 LGHNA and CDR2 YNFKEQ. The CDR3 has 16 residues. CDR3 nucleotide sequence: TGTGCCAGCAGCCTTAAGGGACAGGGGGCGCCTAATGAGCAGTTCTTC. Translated, it gives CASSLKGQGAPNEQFF.

The CDR3, as DNA: TGTGCCAGCAGGACGACAGGGCGTACCGGGGAGCTGTTTTTT. It codes for CASRTTGRTGELFF. V usage is TRBV6-5 and J usage is TRBJ2-2; TRBD1 agrees at 7 bases. This CDR3 contains 14 residues. Germline values: CDR1 MNHEY, CDR2 SVGAGI. J gave up 5 bases and V 6 bases, and 6 bases lay outside the gene matches.

The chain is built from TRBV4-3 and TRBJ2-2; D not certain. CDR1 and CDR2 from the germline V gene are LGHNA and YSLEER. Trimming removed 0 bases from V and 1 base from J, with 6 bases in between. The CDR3 spans 15 residues. The CDR3 nucleotides read TGCGCCAGCAGCCAAGACTCCGGGAACACCGGGGAGCTGTTTTTT. Protein: CASSQDSGNTGELFF.

The rearrangement links TRBV7-6 to TRBJ2-2, with D hard to call. This CDR3 region has 17 residues. Germline CDR1 and CDR2: SGHVS and FNYEAQ. Trimming removed 3 bases at V and 1 base at J, with 15 bases between. DNA for the CDR3: TGTGCCAGCAGCTTGGCAGGCTCCCCCTTGAACACCGGGGAGCTGTTTTTT. It specifies CASSLAGSPLNTGELFF.

On this clonotype: The CDR3 carries no conserved terminal phenylalanine or tryptophan, so it likely arises from a read error. The genes are TRBV4-1 and TRBJ2-1; D not certain. The CDR3 is 16 residues long. Trimming took 1 base from V and 3 from J, leaving 13 bases between them. The germline gives CDR1 MGHRA, CDR2 YSYEKL. CDR3 nucleotides: TGCGCCAGCAGCCAAGGTGGCCTCTCCCTCTACAATGAGCAGTTCCTC. Its translation: CASSQGGLSLYNEQFL.

This clonotype was counted only a few times. The V call is TRBV7-6, the J call TRBJ2-1; no definite D call. The V end was cut by 2 bases, the J end by 0 bases, with 11 bases between. This CDR3 region has 16 residues. From germline, CDR1 is SGHVS and CDR2 FNYEAQ. CDR3 loop: CASSLSGLGSYNEQFF. CDR3 sequence (DNA): TGTGCCAGCAGCTTATCCGGGTTAGGCTCCTACAATGAGCAGTTCTTC.

The chain is built from TRBV2 and TRBJ1-2; TRBD1 matches 7 bases. This CDR3 is 17 amino acids long. J was trimmed by 1 base and V by 8 bases; bases with no gene match: 16. Germline V gene data show CDR1 as SNHLY and CDR2 as FYNNEI. The CDR3 region is CASPVRAGGHGNYGYTF. The CDR3 DNA follows: TGTGCCAGCCCAGTTAGGGCAGGGGGTCACGGTAACTATGGCTACACCTTC.

This clonotype turned up a few times. The J gene is TRBJ2-2, the V gene TRBV7-8, with D tentatively TRBD1 or TRBD2 (5 bases each). The CDR3 sequence is 15 residues long. Per the germline V gene, CDR1 is SGHVS and CDR2 is FQNEAQ. Trimming removed 1 base at V and 6 bases at J, with 12 bases between. The CDR3 here is CASSLGGLGAGELFF. The CDR3 DNA follows: TGTGCCAGCAGCTTAGGAGGGTTAGGGGCCGGGGAGCTGTTTTTT. Using reference TRBV7-8 and TRBJ2-2 for the parts outside the CDR3, the full variable domain is GAGVSQSPRYKVAKRGQDVALRCDPISGHVSLFWYQQALGQGPEFLTYFQNEAQLDKSGLPSDRFFAERPEGSVSTLKIQRTQQEDSAVYLCASSLGGLGAGELFFGEGSRLTVL.

The chain recombines TRBV11-1 with TRBJ1-2; D is undetermined. Looked up from germline, CDR1 is SGHAT and CDR2 is FQDESV (reference sequence). V gave up 5 bases and J gave up 8 bases, with 15 bases separating them. The CDR3 consists of 13 residues. CDR3 region: CASSPSDRGGYTF. As DNA, the CDR3 is TGTGCCAGCAGCCCGTCCGACCGTGGCGGCTACACCTTC.

In this sample, this clonotype turned up a few times. As DNA, the CDR3 is TGCGCCAGCAGCTCCTCCCGGGTCGGGCCTGAAGCTTTCTTT. This codes for CASSSSRVGPEAFF. V is TRBV4-3 and J is TRBJ1-1; D not resolved. Germline CDR1 reads LGHNA; CDR2 reads YSLEER. V lost 5 bases to trimming and J lost 6 bases, with 16 bases between them. The CDR3 is made up of 14 amino acids.

This clonotype was detected ten times or more. The chain uses TRBV7-2 and TRBJ2-7; D is unresolved. Trimming removed 5 bases from V and 6 bases from J, with 11 bases in between. This CDR3 has 12 residues. Per the germline V gene, CDR1 is SGHTA and CDR2 is FQGNSA. For the CDR3, the DNA is TGTGCCAGCAGCGCTGGGCTGAGCGAGCAGTACTTC. Translation gives CASSAGLSEQYF.